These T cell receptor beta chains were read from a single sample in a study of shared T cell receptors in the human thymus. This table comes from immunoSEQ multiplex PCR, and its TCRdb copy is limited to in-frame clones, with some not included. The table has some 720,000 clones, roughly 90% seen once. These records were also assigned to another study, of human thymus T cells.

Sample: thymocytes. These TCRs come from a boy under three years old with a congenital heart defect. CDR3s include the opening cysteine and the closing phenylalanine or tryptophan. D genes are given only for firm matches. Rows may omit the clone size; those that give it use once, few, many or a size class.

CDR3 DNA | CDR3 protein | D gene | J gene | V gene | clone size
TGTGCCAGCAGCTTCCCAGGGGAGCGACAAATCGGGGAGCTGTTTTTT | CASSFPGERQIGELFF | . | TRBJ2-2 | TRBV11-2 | .
TGTGCCAGCAGCGACGGACAGGGGGCTGACATTCAGTACTTC | CASSDGQGADIQYF | TRBD1 | TRBJ2-4 | TRBV9 | .
TGCAGCGTTGAAGAGGACGCGGGAGCTAATGAGCAGTTCTTC | CSVEEDAGANEQFF | TRBD2 | TRBJ2-1 | TRBV29-1 | .
TGTGCCAGCAGCCTCTTGACTAGCGGGAATGGGTACGAGCAGTACTTC | CASSLLTSGNGYEQYF | TRBD2 | TRBJ2-7 | TRBV5-6 | .
TGTGCCAGCACCCCCCGGGACAGAGGAAGGTCCTACAATGAGCAGTTCTTC | CASTPRDRGRSYNEQFF | TRBD1 | TRBJ2-1 | TRBV25-1 | .
TGTGCCAGCAGTTTATCACCAAAGAGGTGGTCGAACACCGGGGAGCTGTTTTTT | CASSLSPKRWSNTGELFF | . | TRBJ2-2 | TRBV27 | .
TGTGCCAGTAGTTACGCCGGGACTAGCGGGAGAGAGCTAAACACCGGGGAGCTGTTTTTT | CASSYAGTSGRELNTGELFF | TRBD2 | TRBJ2-2 | TRBV19 | .
TGTGCCAGCAGCTTAGGAGGGAGCGACTACGAGCAGTACTTC | CASSLGGSDYEQYF | . | TRBJ2-7 | TRBV7-6 | .
TGTGCCATCAGGGGGACAGGGGTGAACACTGAAGCTTTCTTT | CAIRGTGVNTEAFF | TRBD1 | TRBJ1-1 | TRBV10-3 | .
TGTGCCACCGGAAGGAGCCACTACGAGCAGTACTTC | CATGRSHYEQYF | . | TRBJ2-7 | TRBV28 | few
TGTGCCAGCAACCGAGAGACTAGCGCTTCCTCCTACGAGCAGTACTTC | CASNRETSASSYEQYF | . | TRBJ2-7 | TRBV21-1 | .
TGTGCCAGCAGCCGTCTGACGGCGGGAGGGAACACCGGGGAGCTGTTTTTT | CASSRLTAGGNTGELFF | TRBD2 | TRBJ2-2 | TRBV7-3 | .
TGTGCCATCAGTGAATGGGGCACCACAGATACGCAGTATTTT | CAISEWGTTDTQYF | . | TRBJ2-3 | TRBV10-3 | once
TGTGCCAGCTCACCCACGGGACAGGGCGCCTACGAGCAGTACTTC | CASSPTGQGAYEQYF | TRBD1 | TRBJ2-7 | TRBV18 | .
TGTGCCAGCAGCCGCAACCGGGACTCGTACGAGCAGTACTTC | CASSRNRDSYEQYF | . | TRBJ2-7 | TRBV9 | .
TGTGCCAGCAGCCAAGGGGACAGGGTTAAATTCTCTGACACCATATATTTT | CASSQGDRVKFSDTIYF | TRBD1 | TRBJ1-3 | TRBV14 | .
TGCAGCGTTGAATCAAGACCAAAGCGGGGGAGCTACAATGAGCAGTTCTTC | CSVESRPKRGSYNEQFF | TRBD2 | TRBJ2-1 | TRBV29-1 | .